This T cell receptor (beta chain) is from a study of T cell responses to AZD1222 COVID-19 vaccine. CDR1 is SSHAT and CDR2 is FNYEAQ in the germline V gene (reference sequence). The CDR3 loop spans 16 amino acids. Here immunoSEQ multiplex PCR was the method, and the copy in TCRdb shows in-frame clones only, minus some. The sample has about 180,000 clones; over 85% are singletons. As to this clone: The junction shows a germline mismatch at one end, possibly a read error.

The rearrangement joins TRBV7-7 to TRBJ2-3; perhaps TRBD2 as D (6 bases). This TCR was sampled from an adult who received the MenACWY meningococcal vaccine as a control. Material: peripheral blood, obtained 28 days after the second dose of the MenACWY control vaccine. The CDR3 sequence: CASSLGQRGGTDTQYF. For the CDR3, the DNA is TGTGCTAGCAGCTTGGGGCAAAGGGGAGGAACAGATACGCAGTATTTT. The whole variable domain, filled in from reference TRBV7-7 and TRBJ2-3, reads GAGVSQSPRYKVTKRGQDVTLRCDPISSHATLYWYQQALGQGPEFLTYFNYEAQPDKSGLPSDRFSAERPEGSISTLTIQRTEQRDSAMYRCASSLGQRGGTDTQYFGPGTRLTVL.